This record covers a single T cell receptor (beta chain). Its target antigen remains unknown. No base quality information exists; no much larger clone differs at one position. Trimming removed 3 bases from V and 3 bases from J; the gene matches leave 1 base unexplained. From the germline V gene, CDR1 is MDHEN and CDR2 is SYDVKM. Its CDR3 holds 13 amino acids, cysteine through phenylalanine. The kept DNA is CDR3 alone, 39 bases in frame from the first base. The data were taken from a study of T cells in Graves' hyperthyroidism and ophthalmopathy (dated by TCRdb to about 2019). Background on the whole study: Peripheral blood was collected at initial diagnosis, before any treatment. A discovery cohort of roughly 100 patients, 43 with Graves' ophthalmopathy and roughly 59 with stable Graves' hyperthyroidism, was used to find distinguishing TCR V-J signatures. Prospective prediction of ophthalmopathy was tested in an independent validation cohort of 18 to 20 hyperthyroidism patients and roughly 16 patients who later progressed to ophthalmopathy. The roughly 91 discovery patients were randomly divided into training and test sets at a 7:3 ratio. Thyroid tissue and blood T-cell repertoires from about six Graves' hyperthyroidism patients were also compared in the study. Following sampling, methimazole starting at 30 mg daily was given to hyperthyroidism patients, and high-dose intravenous methylprednisolone was given to ophthalmopathy patients. The paper describes TCR Vbeta CDR3 sequencing of 130 to 150 peripheral blood samples, made up of 40 to 45 ophthalmopathy patients, some 76 hyperthyroidism patients and roughly 17 progressor patients. General study outcomes and caveats: Ophthalmopathy was separated from stable hyperthyroidism by a 13 V-J signature model, with approximately 85% sensitivity and around 81% specificity obtained in cross-validation and 80%/75% obtained in testing. Most expanded thyroid clonotypes (frequency above 0.001) were also detected in blood, a finding suggesting that blood repertoires may reflect thyroid immune responses. No statistical method was used to fix the sample size in advance, and group allocation was not hidden from the investigators. In validation, progression to ophthalmopathy was predicted by the model with roughly 71% sensitivity and 72% to 80% specificity, a median of approximately 6.5 months before onset.

In the ophthalmopathy patients, disease was moderately to severely active, with a Clinical Activity Score of 3 or more, a NOSPECS grade of 4 or more, and a duration of less than 3 months. Patients with uncontrolled infections, other autoimmune diseases, pregnancy or lactation were excluded. Diagnoses were established on the basis of clinical symptoms, serum thyroxine and TRAb, thyroid ultrasound, and orbital computed tomography. Ficoll-Paque density gradient centrifugation was used to isolate PBMCs from 8 to 10 ml of fresh peripheral blood. Total RNA was extracted using Trizol reagent, and RNA quality was assessed on an Agilent 2100 Bioanalyzer. Amplification of TCR beta CDR3 regions was carried out from RNA transcripts. For the first round of RT-PCR on the TCR CDR3, the HTBI primer set was used together with the Qiagen OneStep RT-PCR kit. A second multiplex PCR round built the libraries, followed by size selection and purification. The libraries were sequenced on an Illumina HiSeq2000 using paired-end 100 bp reads. The paper's processing steps were these. SOAPnuke was used to process the raw data, throwing out any read that contained adapters or uncalled bases, had a mean Phred below 15, or lacked an exact constant-primer or identifier match. High-quality paired reads were merged with COPE v1.2.5, and unique nucleotide sequences were defined as clonotypes. MiTCR v1.1 was used to align clonotypes to the IMGT TRBV, TRBD and TRBJ reference segments. Analysis was restricted to V-J combinations with a frequency above 0.0001, which covered roughly 99% of repertoires. A TCS score was defined as the ratio between F50 (clonal expansion) and ExV (chaos), using BLOSUM62-based TCRdist between CDR3 peptides within each V-J. Welch's t-statistics and random forest reduced several hundred V-J features to roughly 13, which were used in a naive Bayes classifier (R e1071). The similarity between thyroid and blood repertoires was quantified using the Morisita-Horn index. Using fastp trimming at Q25 and MiXCR clonotype assembly, TCRdb reanalyzed the public sequencing data and kept in-frame beta chains. Here each entry gathers all rows of one CDR3 protein and keeps the most common genes and DNA. These V and J calls originate from TCRdb's pipeline instead of the authors' own analysis. Within this sample are about 50,000 distinct CDR3 sequences, with about 50% of them counted one time only. The ten biggest clones cover 9.5% to 15% of the sample.

Sequencing was carried out using blood. This chain joins TRBV28 to TRBJ2-5; TRBD2 fits 7 bases in the junction. This sequence originates from a woman in her thirties with Graves' ophthalmopathy. CDR3 protein: CASSFLAEETQYF. The nucleotides read TGTGCCAGCAGTTTCCTAGCGGAAGAGACCCAGTACTTC.